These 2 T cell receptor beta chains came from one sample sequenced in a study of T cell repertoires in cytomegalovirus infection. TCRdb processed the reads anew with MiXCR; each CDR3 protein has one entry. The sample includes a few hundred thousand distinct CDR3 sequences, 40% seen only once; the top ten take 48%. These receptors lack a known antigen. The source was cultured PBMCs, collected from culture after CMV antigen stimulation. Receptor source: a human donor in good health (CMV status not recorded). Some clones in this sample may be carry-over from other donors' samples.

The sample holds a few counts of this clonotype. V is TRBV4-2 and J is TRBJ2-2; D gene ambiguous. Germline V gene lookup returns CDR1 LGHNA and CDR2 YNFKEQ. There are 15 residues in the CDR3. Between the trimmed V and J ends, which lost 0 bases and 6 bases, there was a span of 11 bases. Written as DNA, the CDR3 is TGTGCCAGCAGCCAAGATACCCTCGGGCCCGGGGAGCTGTTTTTT. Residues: CASSQDTLGPGELFF.

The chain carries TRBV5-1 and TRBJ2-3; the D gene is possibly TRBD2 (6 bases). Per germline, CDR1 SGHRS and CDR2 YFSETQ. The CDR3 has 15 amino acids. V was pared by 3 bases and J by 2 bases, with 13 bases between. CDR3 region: CASSWGGVVTDTQYF. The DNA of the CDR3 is TGCGCCAGCAGCTGGGGCGGGGTGGTCACAGATACGCAGTATTTT.